The 22 T cell receptor beta chains below all came from one sample that was sequenced in a study of identical twins. TCRdb passed the 5' RACE reads through MiXCR, listing each CDR3 protein once. This table holds about 500,000 distinct CDR3 sequences, around 15% found once. The same data also went into a second study, on yellow fever vaccine responses in identical twins.

Input material: CD4+ T cells sorted from blood. These receptors came from a woman aged 18-29 years in good health.

This clonotype was detected only a few times. The gene calls are TRBV7-2 and TRBJ2-5; D gene ambiguous. V was shortened by 1 base and J by 8 bases, with 14 bases between the two germline ends. The CDR3 runs 14 residues. From germline, CDR1 is SGHTA and CDR2 FQGNSA. This chain's CDR3 is CASSLEGLIKTQYF. CDR3 in DNA: TGTGCCAGCAGCTTAGAGGGCCTGATCAAAACCCAGTACTTC.

This clonotype occurred many times. This chain uses TRBV28 with TRBJ1-1, with D hard to call. Germline CDR1 reads MDHEN; CDR2 reads SYDVKM. V shed 6 bases and J shed 12 bases, with 17 bases lying between them. The CDR3 loop spans 12 amino acids. The CDR3 DNA sequence: TGTGCCAGCAGCATTAGACGGCAGGCATCTTTCTTT. Protein sequence: CASSIRRQASFF.

This clonotype was seen a few times. The rearrangement joins TRBV5-1 to TRBJ2-2; D gene unclear. Trimming pared 4 bases from V and 4 bases from J, leaving 8 bases between. The germline V gene encodes CDR1 SGHRS and CDR2 YFSETQ. The CDR3 runs 13 residues. The CDR3 reads CASSTTATGELFF. The CDR3 DNA is TGCGCCAGCAGCACCACAGCCACCGGGGAGCTGTTTTTT.

The V gene is TRBV20-1, the J gene TRBJ1-2; 8 bases are a match to TRBD1. Germline V CDR1 and CDR2: DFQATT, SNEGSKA (reference sequence). The CDR3 has 17 amino acids. J was trimmed by 2 bases and V by 0 bases; bases with no gene match: 11. CDR3 DNA sequence: TGCAGTGCTAGAGATCCGGCAGGGGGCTTCGGAAACTATGGCTACACCTTC. This sequence encodes CSARDPAGGFGNYGYTF.

The CDR3, as DNA: TGTGCCAGCAGTTTACATACGCAGTATTTT. Protein: CASSLHTQYF. The chain carries TRBV28 and TRBJ2-3, with D uncertain. Germline values: CDR1 MDHEN, CDR2 SYDVKM. Trimming took 2 bases from V and 7 from J, leaving 1 base between them. The CDR3 runs to 10 residues.

This clonotype showed up just a few times. CDR3 loop: CASSQDSGSRWADTQYF. The CDR3 nucleotides are TGTGCCAGCAGCCAAGATTCCGGCTCTAGGTGGGCAGATACGCAGTATTTT. The chain is built from TRBV3-1 and TRBJ2-3; no firm D call. Germline V lookup: CDR1 LGHDT, CDR2 YNNKEL (reference sequence). Trimming removed 0 bases from V and 4 bases from J, with 17 bases in between. The CDR3 sequence is 17 residues long.

This sequence joins TRBV7-9 and TRBJ2-7; D is tentatively TRBD1 or TRBD2 (6 bases each). Trimming removed 5 bases from V and 3 bases from J, with 23 bases in between. The CDR3 is 17 residues long. Germline V gene sequence: CDR1 SEHNR, CDR2 FQNEAQ (reference sequence). The CDR3: CASSPLTRGEGGYEQYF. In nucleotides, the CDR3 is TGTGCCAGCAGCCCGTTAACGAGGGGGGAAGGGGGCTACGAGCAGTACTTC.

This clonotype was recorded many times. The V gene is TRBV15, the J gene TRBJ2-3, with TRBD2 matching over 15 bases. Germline assignment: CDR1 LNHNV and CDR2 YYDKDF (reference sequence). The CDR3 has 18 amino acids. With 1 base clipped from V and 4 bases from J, the junction kept 6 bases outside the gene matches. CDR3 in amino acids: CATSRGAGLAGGPDTQYF. In nucleotides, the CDR3 is TGTGCCACCAGCAGAGGAGCTGGACTAGCGGGGGGGCCAGATACGCAGTATTTT.

This clonotype was seen more than once but under ten times. The chain links TRBV20-1 to TRBJ2-5, with D hard to call. CDR3 size: 11 residues. V was trimmed by 5 bases and J by 1 base, leaving 5 bases between them. The V gene's germline CDR1 is DFQATT and CDR2 SNEGSKA (reference sequence). CDR3 sequence reads: CSAPVQETQYF. Written as DNA, the CDR3 is TGCAGTGCTCCCGTCCAAGAGACCCAGTACTTC.

V usage is TRBV20-1 and J usage is TRBJ2-1; a possible D gene is TRBD2 (5 bases). Trimming removed 3 bases from V and 5 bases from J, with 14 bases in between. Per germline, CDR1 DFQATT and CDR2 SNEGSKA (reference sequence). The CDR3 sequence is 14 residues long. The CDR3 DNA sequence: TGCAGTGCTAGTGACTACCGGCGGGACAATGAGCAGTTCTTC. It specifies CSASDYRRDNEQFF.

This rearrangement joins TRBV9 to TRBJ2-3; 8 bases agree with TRBD2. This CDR3 contains 17 residues. Germline loops: CDR1 SGDLS, CDR2 YYNGEE. Unmatched junction bases numbered 9, after V lost 0 bases and J lost 3 bases. This CDR3 reads CASSVGLAGRETDTQYF. The CDR3 nucleotides are TGTGCCAGCAGCGTAGGTCTAGCGGGCCGCGAGACAGATACGCAGTATTTT.

The chain joins TRBV7-9 to TRBJ2-6, with D possibly TRBD2 on 7 matching bases. Germline loops: CDR1 SEHNR, CDR2 FQNEAQ (reference sequence). V gave up 4 bases and J gave up 2 bases, with 12 bases separating them. The CDR3 length is 16 residues. The CDR3 DNA reads as TGTGCCAGCAGCTCCACCGGGGGGCCTGGGGCCAACGTCCTGACTTTC. Protein product: CASSSTGGPGANVLTF. Combining the CDR3 with reference TRBV7-9 and TRBJ2-6 gives the whole variable domain DTGVSQNPRHKITKRGQNVTFRCDPISEHNRLYWYRQTLGQGPEFLTYFQNEAQLEKSRLLSDRFSAERPKGSFSTLEIQRTEQGDSAMYLCASSSTGGPGANVLTFGAGSRLTVL.

In this sample, this clonotype turned up many times. The rearrangement joins TRBV10-3 to TRBJ1-4; possibly TRBD1 for D (5 bases). CDR3 length equals 12 residues. Trimming cost V 8 bases and J 5 bases, with 9 bases left between them. Germline V lookup: CDR1 ENHRY, CDR2 SYGVKD. CDR3 DNA: TGTGCCATCGGGGGGAGCAATGAAAAACTGTTTTTT. Residues: CAIGGSNEKLFF.

This clonotype occurred many times. The chain recombines TRBV5-4 with TRBJ2-1; 8 nucleotides line up with TRBD2. There are 15 residues in the CDR3. The junction had 7 bases not matched to a gene; V was cut back by 1 base and J by 7 bases. Germline V gene sequence: CDR1 SGHNT, CDR2 YYREEE (reference sequence). The CDR3 reads CASSLRAGGRNEQFF. The CDR3, as DNA: TGTGCCAGCAGCTTGAGGGCGGGAGGAAGAAATGAGCAGTTCTTC.

Only a few counts were recorded for this clonotype. This rearrangement joins TRBV5-1 to TRBJ2-1; no definite D call. The CDR3 loop spans 15 amino acids. V gave up 8 bases and J gave up 0 bases, with 15 bases separating them. Looked up from germline, CDR1 is SGHRS and CDR2 is YFSETQ. The CDR3 DNA reads as TGCGCCAGTAGGAGCGAGACCCGCTCCTACAATGAGCAGTTCTTC. Amino acids: CASRSETRSYNEQFF.

The chain carries TRBV7-9 and TRBJ2-1; D call uncertain. The CDR3 contains 15 residues. Germline loops: CDR1 SEHNR, CDR2 FQNEAQ (reference sequence). With 2 bases removed from V and 2 bases from J, the gap between germline ends came to 10 bases. CDR3 DNA sequence: TGTGCCAGCAGCTTAATCGTGGAGCCCTACAATGAGCAGTTCTTC. It codes for CASSLIVEPYNEQFF.

This clonotype turned up a few times. This rearrangement joins TRBV24-1 to TRBJ2-1; 9 bases are shared with TRBD1. V shed 5 bases, J shed 7 bases, and the junction held 8 bases outside the gene matches. The germline V gene encodes CDR1 KGHDR and CDR2 SFDVKD. This CDR3 region has 15 residues. The CDR3 sequence: CATSVLTGGANEQFF. In nucleotides, the CDR3 is TGTGCCACCAGTGTTCTTACAGGGGGCGCAAATGAGCAGTTCTTC.

J is TRBJ2-7 and V is TRBV5-1, with D perhaps TRBD2 (5 bases). Germline V gene lookup returns CDR1 SGHRS and CDR2 YFSETQ. The CDR3 covers 14 residues. Trimming cost V 0 bases and J 7 bases, with 14 bases left between them. CDR3 sequence: CASSLDPARGEQYF. DNA of the CDR3: TGCGCCAGCAGCTTGGATCCGGCACGGGGTGAGCAGTACTTC. Looking up the rest from reference TRBV5-1 and TRBJ2-7 gives the full variable domain: KAGVTQTPRYLIKTRGQQVTLSCSPISGHRSVSWYQQTPGQGLQFLFEYFSETQRNKGNFPGRFSGRQFSNSRSEMNVSTLELGDSALYLCASSLDPARGEQYFGPGTRLTVT.

This clonotype was seen a few times. The chain links TRBV7-9 to TRBJ2-2, with 8 bases identical to TRBD1. The CDR3 has 15 residues. Germline CDR1 SEHNR, CDR2 FQNEAQ (reference sequence). V shed 5 bases and J 6 bases; nucleotides not matched to a gene: 8. This CDR3 reads CASSGWTGFSGELFF. The CDR3 DNA is TGTGCCAGCAGCGGATGGACAGGGTTTTCCGGGGAGCTGTTTTTT.

This clonotype has at least ten counts. This rearrangement joins TRBV6-1 to TRBJ2-3, with 8 nucleotides matching TRBD1. Germline loops: CDR1 MNHNS, CDR2 SASEGT. V lost 8 bases and J lost 3; bases outside the gene matches: 7. The CDR3 is 14 amino acids. CDR3 protein: CASRTGSKTDTQYF. CDR3 coding DNA: TGTGCCAGCCGGACAGGGAGTAAGACAGATACGCAGTATTTT.

The chain couples TRBV28 to TRBJ2-1, with TRBD2 matching 10 bases. The trim removed 7 bases at V and 9 bases at J, leaving 15 bases unmatched. The CDR3 loop spans 16 amino acids. Germline V gene lookup returns CDR1 MDHEN and CDR2 SYDVKM. The CDR3 DNA follows: TGTGCCAGCACCCCGCTCGGGTCTAGCGGGAGCGGTGAGCAGTTCTTC. Amino acids: CASTPLGSSGSGEQFF.

The rearrangement uses TRBV7-2 and TRBJ2-3; TRBD2 agrees at 9 bases. Per the germline V gene, CDR1 is SGHTA and CDR2 is FQGNSA. The junction had 3 bases not matched to a gene; V was cut back by 2 bases and J by 9 bases. The CDR3 runs 13 residues. CDR3 region: CASSLRGLATQYF. CDR3 sequence (DNA): TGTGCCAGCAGCTTAAGGGGACTAGCAACGCAGTATTTT.